This is a list of T cell receptor beta chains from one sample in a study of response to subunit inactivated influenza vaccine. TCRdb re-analysed the RT-PCR reads in MiXCR, keeping a single row per CDR3 protein. The sample holds about 780,000 distinct CDR3 sequences, roughly 20% seen once. Material: PBMCs from blood, obtained less than 6 days after vaccination. The receptors here all came from a man aged 45-65 years who received an inactivated influenza vaccine. Each CDR3 is given with its conserved first and last residue. Each record gives: CDR3 protein, V gene.

CASSEGVRYNSPLHF TRBV5-8
CASSQDLDYNEQFF TRBV4-3
CASSSFDRRYGYTF TRBV3-1
CASSFGWAGNTIYF TRBV12-3/TRBV12-4
CSARAGQEINIQYF TRBV20-1
CATSDTLGGDYGYTF TRBV24-1
CASSLLLISGSTDTQYF TRBV7-6
CASSQKYRGRETDTQYF TRBV4-3
CASSSGMETQYF TRBV6-6
CASSLGGGLSQPQHF TRBV5-5
CSARRGGVYEQYF TRBV20-1
CASSSAGGRSEQFF TRBV12-3/TRBV12-4
CATSDFRLAGSTDTQYF TRBV24-1
CATSDLLMGRETQYF TRBV24-1
CSARDPRDGGPQHF TRBV20-1
CATSRDRGLAGELFF TRBV15
CASSLAQGLKGYTF TRBV12-3/TRBV12-4
CASSQDQISNYGYTF TRBV4-2
CSARDYKGTSGYNEQFF TRBV20-1
CASSQVAGWRNEQYF TRBV4-3
CSVDGSAGELFF TRBV29-1
CATSRSTGGWTEAFF TRBV15
CASRTTVTGELFF TRBV12-3/TRBV12-4
CSAPQTRLAGYYEQYF TRBV20-1
CASSQDLAGARYNEQFF TRBV4-1
CASTPDAGLSTTQYF TRBV5-1
CASSYGQGSEKLFF TRBV12-3/TRBV12-4
CASSTSGGVSNQPQHF TRBV12-3/TRBV12-4
CASSIGRGTRSSYEQYF TRBV7-2
CSASPAPQGTQYF TRBV20-1
CASSYHGTQYF TRBV6-5
CATAKTRQGSGETQYF TRBV6-1
CASSPNGDGETQYF TRBV18
CAISGGSDRDTTGANVLTF TRBV10-3
CASSQDHRGAYEQYF TRBV4-3
CASHRQGPPPVEAFF TRBV27
CAISAGRWTSGGGVGEQFF TRBV10-3
CASGAASTDTQYF TRBV6-2/TRBV6-3
CASSFSWPWNKAGRSYNEQFF TRBV11-1
CASTRDRPLISTDTQYF TRBV28
CSGSETNTGELFF TRBV29-1
CASSTRGQGLEKLFF TRBV9
CASKMNSGGSSDTQYF TRBV7-2
CASSLDGRVLDTQYF TRBV4-1
CASRTAVGAGPQHF TRBV5-5
CATSRDRGGKETQYF TRBV15
CASSPGGTGGPNNEQFF TRBV9
CASSLSRARTAYEQYF TRBV27
CSVATGGAGELFF TRBV29-1
CASSPSGGGTDTQYF TRBV12-3/TRBV12-4
CSAEVGGGWGAFF TRBV20-1
CAIRPSGGVSYNEQFF TRBV10-3
CSVQPPRPNEKLFF TRBV20-1
CASSLDPGQWNEQFF TRBV7-2
CASSLGTGFENIQYF TRBV5-5
CATSLDLSGSGPYEQFF TRBV15
CATSDPSPSETQYF TRBV24-1